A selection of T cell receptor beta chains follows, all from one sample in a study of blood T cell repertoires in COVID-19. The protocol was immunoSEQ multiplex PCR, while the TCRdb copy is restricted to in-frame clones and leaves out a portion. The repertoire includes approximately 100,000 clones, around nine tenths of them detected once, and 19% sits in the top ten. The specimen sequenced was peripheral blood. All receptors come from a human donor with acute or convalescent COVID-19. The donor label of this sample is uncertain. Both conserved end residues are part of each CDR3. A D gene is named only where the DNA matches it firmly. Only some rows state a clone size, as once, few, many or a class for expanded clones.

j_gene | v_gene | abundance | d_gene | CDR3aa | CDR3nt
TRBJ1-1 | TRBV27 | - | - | CASSFDERTEAFF | TGTGCCAGCAGTTTTGACGAGAGGACTGAAGCTTTCTTT
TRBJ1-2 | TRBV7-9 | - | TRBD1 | CASSLGQGGNYGYTF | TGTGCCAGCAGCTTAGGACAGGGCGGAAACTATGGCTACACCTTC
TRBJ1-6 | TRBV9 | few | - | CASSVGQFNSPLHF | TGTGCCAGCAGCGTAGGCCAGTTTAATTCACCCCTCCACTTT
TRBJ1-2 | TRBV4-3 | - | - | CASSQERGHGYTF | TGCGCCAGCAGCCAAGAGCGGGGGCATGGCTACACCTTC
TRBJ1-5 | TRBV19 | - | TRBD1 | CASSIDRVPPQHF | TGTGCCAGTAGTATCGACAGGGTCCCGCCCCAGCATTTT
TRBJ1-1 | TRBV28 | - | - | CASTKGGSDTEAFF | TGTGCCAGCACCAAAGGGGGATCGGACACTGAAGCTTTCTTT
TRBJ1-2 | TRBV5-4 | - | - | CASSRQENYGYTF | TGTGCCAGCAGCCGACAGGAAAACTATGGCTACACCTTC
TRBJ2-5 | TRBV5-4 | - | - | CASSYPSSGSETQYF | TGTGCCAGCAGCTACCCCTCTTCGGGGTCAGAGACCCAGTACTTC
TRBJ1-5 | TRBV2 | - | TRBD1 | CASSPGQGNQPQHF | TGTGCCAGCAGCCCCGGACAGGGAAATCAGCCCCAGCATTTT
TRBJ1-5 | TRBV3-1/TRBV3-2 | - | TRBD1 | CASSLGQGAVPQHF | TGTGCCAGCAGCTTGGGACAGGGGGCTGTGCCCCAGCATTTT
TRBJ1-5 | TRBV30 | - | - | CAWALSRGPQHF | TGTGCCTGGGCACTGTCAAGGGGTCCCCAGCATTTT
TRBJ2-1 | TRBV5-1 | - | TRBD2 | CASKARLAGNEQFF | TGCGCCAGCAAGGCTCGATTAGCGGGAAATGAGCAGTTCTTC
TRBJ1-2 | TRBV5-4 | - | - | CASSRGGESYGYTF | TGTGCCAGCAGCCGGGGAGGGGAAAGCTATGGCTACACCTTC
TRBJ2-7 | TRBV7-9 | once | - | CASSLDAQSYEQYF | TGTGCCAGCAGCTTAGACGCACAATCCTACGAGCAGTACTTC
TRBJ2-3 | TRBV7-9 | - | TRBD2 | CASSPGLATDTQYF | TGTGCCAGCAGCCCGGGACTAGCGACTGATACGCAGTATTTT
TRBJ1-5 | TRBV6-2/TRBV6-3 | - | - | CASSRALDQPQHF | TGTGCCAGCAGTCGAGCTTTGGATCAGCCCCAGCATTTT
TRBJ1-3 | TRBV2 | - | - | CAINRESGNTIYF | TGTGCCATCAACAGGGAATCCGGAAACACCATATATTTT
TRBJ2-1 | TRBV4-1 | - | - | CASSQVPSGGAYNEQFF | TGCGCCAGCAGCCAAGTGCCATCAGGAGGCGCCTACAATGAGCAGTTCTTC
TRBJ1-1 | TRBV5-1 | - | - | CASSLAGGASEAFF | TGCGCCAGCAGCTTGGCTGGGGGGGCCTCTGAAGCTTTCTTT
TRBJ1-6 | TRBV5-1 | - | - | CASSLASSSSYNSPLHF | TGCGCCAGCAGCTTGGCCTCATCGAGCTCCTATAATTCACCCCTCCACTTT
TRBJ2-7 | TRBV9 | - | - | CASSVGLPPYEQYF | TGTGCCAGCAGCGTAGGACTTCCCCCCTACGAGCAGTACTTC
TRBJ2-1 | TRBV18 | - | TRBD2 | CASSQLAGEGEQFF | TGTGCCAGCTCACAACTAGCGGGAGAGGGTGAGCAGTTCTTC
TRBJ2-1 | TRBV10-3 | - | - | CAISGPTYNEQFF | TGTGCCATCTCAGGGCCTACCTACAATGAGCAGTTCTTC
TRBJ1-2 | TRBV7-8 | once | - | CASSLDISWAQNGYTF | TGTGCCAGCAGCTTAGATATCAGTTGGGCGCAAAATGGCTACACCTTC
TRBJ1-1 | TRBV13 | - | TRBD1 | CASSHLRTGAIPGAFF | TGTGCCAGCAGTCATCTACGGACAGGGGCGATACCTGGAGCTTTCTTT
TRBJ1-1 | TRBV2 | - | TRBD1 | CASSEGTGWGFF | TGTGCCAGCAGTGAAGGGACAGGGTGGGGTTTCTTT
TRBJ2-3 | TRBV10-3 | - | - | CAISESGDTQYF | TGTGCCATCAGTGAGTCCGGAGATACGCAGTATTTT
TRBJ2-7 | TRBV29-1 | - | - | CSVGSQGRYEQYF | TGCAGCGTTGGAAGTCAGGGCCGGTACGAGCAGTACTTC
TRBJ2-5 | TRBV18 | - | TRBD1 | CASHGQGQETQYF | TGTGCCAGCCACGGACAGGGTCAAGAGACCCAGTACTTC
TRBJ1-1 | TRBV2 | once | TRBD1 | CASTPGTGVNTEAFF | TGTGCCAGCACCCCCGGGACAGGGGTTAACACTGAAGCTTTCTTT
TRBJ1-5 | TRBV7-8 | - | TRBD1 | CASSPTRTGTRQPQHF | TGTGCCAGCAGCCCCACACGGACAGGGACGCGACAGCCCCAGCATTTT
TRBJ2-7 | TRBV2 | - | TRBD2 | CASTYDLRGGDDEQYF | TGTGCCAGCACCTACGATCTTCGGGGGGGCGATGACGAGCAGTACTTC
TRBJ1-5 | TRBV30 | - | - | CAWSYGQSNQPQHF | TGTGCCTGGAGTTACGGACAGAGTAATCAGCCCCAGCATTTT
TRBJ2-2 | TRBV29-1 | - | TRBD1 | CSVVVPGQGSTGELFF | TGCAGCGTTGTCGTCCCGGGACAGGGGAGCACCGGGGAGCTGTTTTTT
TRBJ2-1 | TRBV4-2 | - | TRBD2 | CASSHTGLAGVQFF | TGTGCCAGCAGCCACACGGGACTAGCGGGGGTGCAGTTCTTC
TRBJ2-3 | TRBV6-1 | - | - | CASSERGRGFTDTQYF | TGTGCCAGCAGTGAACGGGGGCGGGGGTTCACAGATACGCAGTATTTT
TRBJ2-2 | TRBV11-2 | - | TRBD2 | CASSLARRLAGVGTGELFF | TGTGCCAGCAGCTTAGCGCGGCGACTAGCGGGAGTTGGTACCGGGGAGCTGTTTTTT